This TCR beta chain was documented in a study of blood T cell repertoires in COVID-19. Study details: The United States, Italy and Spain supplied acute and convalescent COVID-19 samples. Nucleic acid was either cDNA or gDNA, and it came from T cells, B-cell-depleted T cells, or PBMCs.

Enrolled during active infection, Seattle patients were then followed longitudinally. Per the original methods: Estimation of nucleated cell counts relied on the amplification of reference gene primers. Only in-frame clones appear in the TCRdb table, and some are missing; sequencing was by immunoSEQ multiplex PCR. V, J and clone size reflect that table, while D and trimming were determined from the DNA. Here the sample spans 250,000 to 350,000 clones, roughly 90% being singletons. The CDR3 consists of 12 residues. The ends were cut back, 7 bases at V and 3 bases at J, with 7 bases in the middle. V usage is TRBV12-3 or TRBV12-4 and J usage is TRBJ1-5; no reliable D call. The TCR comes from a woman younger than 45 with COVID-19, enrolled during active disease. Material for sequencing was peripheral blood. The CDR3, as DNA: TGTGCCAGCACCCGGGACAATCAGCCCCAGCATTTT. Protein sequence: CASTRDNQPQHF.